These 31 T cell receptor beta chains share one sample of origin, sequenced in a study of identifying expanded T cells in peripheral blood. Some clones are missing from TCRdb's copy, which holds only in-frame ones; the method was immunoSEQ multiplex PCR. The sample carries 91,000 or so clones, 85% to 90% recorded once. Sequencing was performed on blood. These receptors were obtained from a person between 18 and 75 years old in good health.

A few counts support this clone. V and J are TRBV7-2 and TRBJ2-1, with 8 bases lining up with TRBD1. The germline CDR1 and CDR2 sequences are SGHTA and FQGNSA. The CDR3 is made up of 15 amino acids. J gave up 7 bases and V 5 bases, and 10 bases lay outside the gene matches. For the CDR3, the DNA is TGTGCCAGCAGCCCCCGGACAGGGCTTAGGAATGAGCAGTTCTTC. Protein sequence: CASSPRTGLRNEQFF.

Regarding this clone: One junction end does not reproduce the germline sequence, and a read error may be involved. The CDR3 DNA sequence: TGTGCCAGCAGCTTGGGCTGGTCCTCCGAGCAGTACTTC. Translation: CASSLGWSSEQYF. The chain carries TRBV7-2 and TRBJ2-7; D not resolved. Germline assignment: CDR1 SGHTA and CDR2 FQGNSA. The CDR3 length is 13 residues.

The chain employs TRBV4-3 and TRBJ2-3, with TRBD2 matching 13 bases. The junction had 1 base not matched to a gene; V was cut back by 0 bases and J by 4 bases. The CDR3 is made up of 16 amino acids. CDR1 and CDR2 from the germline V gene are LGHNA and YSLEER. CDR3 residues: CASSQELAGGPDTQYF. The CDR3 nucleotides are TGCGCCAGCAGCCAAGAACTAGCGGGAGGGCCAGATACGCAGTATTTT.

J is TRBJ2-1 and V is TRBV2; 7 positions match TRBD1. J lost 5 bases, V lost 0 bases, and 4 bases had no gene match. Germline CDR1 and CDR2: SNHLY and FYNNEI. The CDR3 is 15 amino acids. CDR3 sequence reads: CASSEARTGNNEQFF. CDR3 nucleotide sequence: TGTGCCAGCAGTGAAGCAAGGACAGGTAACAATGAGCAGTTCTTC.

The gene calls are TRBV28 and TRBJ2-4, with D tentatively TRBD2 (6 bases). Trimming took 3 bases from V and 4 from J, leaving 10 bases between them. From germline, CDR1 is MDHEN and CDR2 SYDVKM. This CDR3 region has 14 residues. For the CDR3, the DNA is TGTGCCAGCAGTTTTTCCCGGGGGAAAAACATTCAGTACTTC. As protein: CASSFSRGKNIQYF.

The rearrangement uses TRBV19 and TRBJ1-1; D is undetermined. The germline V gene encodes CDR1 LNHDA and CDR2 SQIVND (reference sequence). V lost 3 bases to trimming and J lost 3 bases, with 14 bases between them. The CDR3 extends over 15 amino acids. Here the CDR3 DNA reads TGTGCCAGTAGTATCGTGACGAGTTGGGACACTGAAGCTTTCTTT. It yields the protein CASSIVTSWDTEAFF.

The J gene is TRBJ2-2, the V gene TRBV18; D is possibly TRBD1 (5 bases). The CDR3 is 16 amino acids. Between the trimmed V and J ends, which lost 2 bases and 6 bases, there was a span of 16 bases. The germline gives CDR1 KGHSH, CDR2 LQKENI. The CDR3 region has the DNA TGTGCCAGCTCACCAAGGAGAACAGGTTCAGCCGGGGAGCTGTTTTTT. Residues: CASSPRRTGSAGELFF.

The table lists this clone with a count of one. This chain links TRBV19 with TRBJ2-7; 9 nucleotides align to TRBD1. Trimming removed 3 bases from V and 6 bases from J; junction bases left unmatched: 9. The V gene's germline CDR1 is LNHDA and CDR2 SQIVND (reference sequence). CDR3 size: 15 residues. The CDR3 DNA sequence: TGTGCCAGTAGTATTTCGGGACAGGGAACGGGCGAGCAGTACTTC. It encodes CASSISGQGTGEQYF.

The chain links TRBV9 to TRBJ1-2; D might be TRBD1 (6 bases). The CDR3 extends over 14 amino acids. The V end lost 3 bases, the J end lost 5 bases, and 14 bases lay between the germline ends. Germline V gene data show CDR1 as SGDLS and CDR2 as YYNGEE. CDR3 region: CASSAALGQYGYTF. The CDR3 bases are TGTGCCAGCAGCGCCGCCCTCGGACAGTATGGCTACACCTTC.

The chain recombines TRBV19 with TRBJ1-3; D gene unclear. The CDR3 has 13 residues. V lost 10 bases and J 2 bases, leaving 12 bases between the germline ends. The V gene's germline CDR1 is LNHDA and CDR2 SQIVND (reference sequence). The CDR3 here is CATAATTGNTIYF. As DNA, the CDR3 is TGTGCCACAGCGGCTACCACTGGAAACACCATATATTTT.

The chain carries TRBV5-4 and TRBJ2-3; D remains unclear. This CDR3 has 15 residues. V dropped 3 bases and J dropped 2 bases, with 13 bases sitting between them. Germline assignment: CDR1 SGHNT and CDR2 YYREEE (reference sequence). The CDR3, as DNA: TGTGCCAGCAGCTCGGTGACTTCACTCACAGATACGCAGTATTTT. Its protein is CASSSVTSLTDTQYF.

The chain joins TRBV6-5 to TRBJ1-3; unclear D gene. Germline values: CDR1 MNHEY, CDR2 SVGAGI. Trimming took off 2 bases at V and 3 bases at J, with 11 bases between the two ends. This CDR3 is 15 amino acids long. The CDR3 is CASSYQEAGGNTIYF. In DNA form, the CDR3 reads TGTGCCAGCAGTTACCAGGAAGCGGGTGGAAACACCATATATTTT.

The J gene is TRBJ1-3, the V gene TRBV5-4; 7 bases match TRBD1. The CDR3 is 15 amino acids. Losses at the gene ends were 2 bases for V and 0 bases for J; bases not matched to a gene: 2. Germline values: CDR1 SGHNT, CDR2 YYREEE (reference sequence). For the CDR3, the DNA is TGTGCCAGCAGCTTTGGGACAGCCTCTGGAAACACCATATATTTT. Residues: CASSFGTASGNTIYF.

This clone was counted once. The chain couples TRBV6-5 to TRBJ2-1; TRBD2 agrees at 7 bases. Trimming took 0 bases from V and 8 from J; bases not matched to a gene: 7. The CDR3 sequence is 15 residues long. Germline CDR1 reads MNHEY; CDR2 reads SVGAGI. Here the CDR3 reads CASSYSSLAKHEQFF. The CDR3 nucleotides read TGTGCCAGCAGTTACTCGTCACTAGCGAAACATGAGCAGTTCTTC.

The rearrangement links TRBV5-4 to TRBJ2-7; 8 nucleotides agree with TRBD2. The CDR3 length is 15 residues. Germline assignment: CDR1 SGHNT and CDR2 YYREEE (reference sequence). Unmatched junction bases numbered 6, after V lost 4 bases and J lost 0 bases. This CDR3 reads CASSHPTSASYEQYF. The CDR3 nucleotides read TGTGCCAGCAGCCACCCGACTAGCGCCTCCTACGAGCAGTACTTC.

This clone has just one count. The chain recombines TRBV11-2 with TRBJ2-3; possible D gene TRBD2, 5 bases. Trimming cost V 7 bases and J 2 bases, with 13 bases left between them. The CDR3 loop spans 14 amino acids. CDR1 and CDR2 from the germline V gene are SGHAT and FQNNGV. The CDR3 nucleotides read TGTGCCAGCACACTAGGGAGATACACAGATACGCAGTATTTT. This gives the protein CASTLGRYTDTQYF.

The chain uses TRBV4-1 and TRBJ2-6; D is ambiguous. This CDR3 region has 17 residues. CDR1 MGHRA and CDR2 YSYEKL come from the germline V gene. Trimming stripped 0 bases from V and 0 bases from J, with 9 bases between. The CDR3: CASSQDRAGSGANVLTF. Written as DNA, the CDR3 is TGCGCCAGCAGCCAAGATCGAGCAGGCTCTGGGGCCAACGTCCTGACTTTC.

This chain's CDR3 is CASSLVFMGGEQYF. The CDR3 DNA sequence: TGTGCCAGCAGCTTAGTCTTCATGGGGGGCGAGCAGTACTTC. This sequence joins TRBV7-6 and TRBJ2-7; possibly TRBD2 for D (6 bases). From germline, CDR1 is SGHVS and CDR2 FNYEAQ. The V gene lost 1 base and the J gene lost 6 bases, with 13 bases spanning the gap. The CDR3 spans 14 residues.

This chain uses TRBV6-4 with TRBJ1-2; D is ambiguous. CDR3 length: 13 amino acids. Between the trimmed V and J ends, which lost 2 bases and 9 bases, there was a span of 13 bases. CDR1 MRHNA and CDR2 SNTAGT come from the germline V gene. CDR3 in DNA: TGTGCCAGCAGTGACCCCGCTGACCGGCGCTACACCTTC. It specifies CASSDPADRRYTF.

The chain is built from TRBV7-7 and TRBJ2-5; D call uncertain. The CDR3 is 13 residues long. Trimming left V 2 bases short and J 5 bases short, with 9 bases between. CDR1 is SSHAT and CDR2 is FNYEAQ in the germline V gene (reference sequence). The chain's CDR3 is CASSLRLEETQYF. Written as DNA, the CDR3 is TGTGCCAGCAGCTTACGGCTAGAGGAGACCCAGTACTTC.

This chain uses TRBV19 with TRBJ2-7; 9 bases line up with TRBD1. The V segment lost 5 bases and the J segment 2 bases; nucleotides outside the gene matches: 7. Germline-derived CDR1 and CDR2 are LNHDA and SQIVND (reference sequence). The CDR3 loop spans 15 amino acids. The chain's CDR3 is CASSAGQGLTYEQYF. CDR3 nucleotide sequence: TGTGCCAGTAGTGCCGGACAGGGGTTAACCTACGAGCAGTACTTC.

CDR3 amino acids: CASRSQADTQYF. The CDR3 DNA reads TGTGCCAGCAGAAGTCAGGCAGATACGCAGTATTTT. The chain combines TRBV6-1 with TRBJ2-3; no definite D call. The CDR3 extends over 12 amino acids. Trimming removed 6 bases from V and 4 bases from J, with 8 bases in between. Germline loops: CDR1 MNHNS, CDR2 SASEGT.

The genes are TRBV10-3 and TRBJ2-7, with 8 bases lining up with TRBD1. Looked up from germline, CDR1 is ENHRY and CDR2 is SYGVKD. CDR3 length: 15 residues. V lost 4 bases to trimming and J lost 6 bases; unmatched junction nucleotides: 11. The CDR3 DNA is TGTGCCATCAGTGCCTCTACGGACAGGGCAGGCGAGCAGTACTTC. Translated: CAISASTDRAGEQYF.

The chain employs TRBV6-5 and TRBJ1-5, with D possibly matching TRBD1 (5 bases). Germline CDR1 is MNHEY and CDR2 is SVGAGI. V was pared by 0 bases and J by 2 bases, with 8 bases between. The CDR3 is made up of 15 amino acids. This CDR3 is CASSYSGDGNQPQHF. The CDR3 DNA reads as TGTGCCAGCAGTTACTCAGGGGATGGCAATCAGCCCCAGCATTTT.

This clone has only a few counts. In DNA, the CDR3 is TGTGCCAGCAGACTTGGGGGTCCTAGCACAGATACGCAGTATTTT. Translated, it gives CASRLGGPSTDTQYF. The chain combines TRBV5-5 with TRBJ2-3; D might be TRBD1 or TRBD2, each matching 5 bases. This CDR3 region has 15 residues. Trimming took 5 bases from V and 0 from J, leaving 13 bases between them. The germline CDR1 and CDR2 sequences are SGHKS and YYEKEE (reference sequence).

The chain uses TRBV6-1 and TRBJ1-5; D possibly corresponds to TRBD1 (5 bases). Trimming pared 5 bases from V and 1 base from J, leaving 12 bases between. There are 15 residues in the CDR3. CDR1 is MNHNS, CDR2 SASEGT, per germline. Here the CDR3 DNA reads TGTGCCAGCAGTAGGATGGCAGGGAGCAATCAGCCCCAGCATTTT. Amino acids: CASSRMAGSNQPQHF.

The chain employs TRBV18 and TRBJ1-2; 7 bases align to TRBD1. V shed 4 bases, J shed 0 bases, and the junction held 2 bases outside the gene matches. The germline gives CDR1 KGHSH, CDR2 LQKENI. The CDR3 spans 14 residues. The CDR3 DNA is TGTGCCAGCTCACGGCAGGGGGCTAACTATGGCTACACCTTC. Translation: CASSRQGANYGYTF.

The J gene is TRBJ2-5, the V gene TRBV4-1; the match to TRBD2 covers 11 bases. From germline, CDR1 is MGHRA and CDR2 YSYEKL. The CDR3 length is 18 residues. With 0 bases clipped from V and 5 bases from J, the junction kept 11 bases outside the gene matches. In nucleotides, the CDR3 is TGCGCCAGCAGCCAAGATCTTGGGCTAGCGGGAGGAGGCGAGACCCAGTACTTC. It translates to CASSQDLGLAGGGETQYF.

The chain joins TRBV10-1 to TRBJ2-7, with D possibly TRBD2 on 6 matching bases. Germline V gene sequence: CDR1 WNHNN, CDR2 SYGVQD (reference sequence). With 6 bases removed from V and 3 bases from J, the gap between germline ends came to 15 bases. The CDR3 length is 14 residues. The CDR3 protein is CASSAGTHLYEQYF. In DNA, the CDR3 is TGCGCCAGCAGCGCCGGGACTCACCTCTACGAGCAGTACTTC.

The V and J genes are TRBV7-9 and TRBJ2-7, with D perhaps matching TRBD1 or TRBD2 (5 bases each). Germline CDR1 reads SEHNR; CDR2 reads FQNEAQ (reference sequence). V lost 0 bases and J 4 bases, leaving 16 bases between the germline ends. The CDR3 spans 16 residues. The DNA for the CDR3 is TGTGCCAGCAGCTTAGCGAGGCAGGGACCGGTTTACGAGCAGTACTTC. The encoded protein is CASSLARQGPVYEQYF.

The genes are TRBV6-5 and TRBJ2-5; 8 bases map to TRBD1. J gave up 4 bases and V 6 bases, and 4 bases lay outside the gene matches. The germline CDR1 and CDR2 sequences are MNHEY and SVGAGI. The CDR3 is 13 residues long. The chain's CDR3 is CASRYTGGETQYF. The CDR3 DNA is TGTGCCAGCAGGTACACAGGGGGAGAGACCCAGTACTTC.